This TCR beta chain was documented in a study of shared T cell receptors in the human thymus. The data were produced by immunoSEQ multiplex PCR, yet TCRdb's version contains in-frame clones alone and is incomplete. In the table there are 700,000 to 750,000 clones, 70% to 90% of which are singletons. In germline, CDR1 is SGHDT, CDR2 YYEEEE. The V gene lost 4 bases and the J gene lost 0 bases, with 10 bases spanning the gap. The CDR3 has 14 amino acids. The same sample was also studied in work on human thymus T cells. This second study says: The donor group consisted of healthy Finnish infants who were having corrective surgery for congenital heart defects. During corrective heart surgery, resections were taken, and the thymus tissue came from them. Related studies noted strongly shared thymic repertoires across unrelated people.

The rearrangement joins TRBV5-6 to TRBJ1-1; D possibly corresponds to TRBD1 (6 bases). Sequenced: thymocytes. This TCR was recovered from a girl less than two years old with a congenital heart defect. The CDR3 DNA follows: TGTGCCAGCAGCCGAGGACAGCTGAACACTGAAGCTTTCTTT. Its translation: CASSRGQLNTEAFF.